The text below deals with one TCR beta chain. Its antigen remains unidentified. The V gene's germline CDR1 is MDHEN and CDR2 SYDVKM. V lost 3 bases and J lost 2, with 8 bases in between. The CDR3 covers 14 residues. This sample is drawn from a study of shared clonotypes between healthy human individuals. Study conclusions and caveats: Non-shared clonotypes had lower generation probabilities than those shared by all four donors. Sharing of clonotypes among donors was expected to vary with sequencing depth.

Using immunoSEQ multiplex PCR, the repertoire was profiled, and TCRdb retains in-frame clones only, with some absent. This repertoire shows 2.3 million or so clones, just over 90% found once; its top ten account for 0.35% to 0.45%. The sequence was obtained from a man between 18 and 29 years old in good health. Some clones in this sample may be carry-over from other donors' samples. V is TRBV28 and J is TRBJ2-1; D gene unclear. Sequenced: naive CD4+ T cells from PBMCs. Subset noted: CD45RA+ positively selected. The CDR3 is CASSLQTAYNEQFF. The CDR3 DNA sequence: TGTGCCAGCAGTTTGCAGACTGCCTACAATGAGCAGTTCTTC.